Reported below is one T cell receptor (beta chain). Its target is unknown. One entry per CDR3 protein, called by TCRdb with MiXCR from the reads. Of about 5,200 distinct CDR3 sequences in the sample, less than 20% were seen once. Germline CDR1 KGHDR, CDR2 SFDVKD. CDR3 size: 12 residues. The ends lost 8 bases at V and 7 bases at J; junction bases unmatched: 6. The sample belongs to a study of liver allograft versus peripheral blood T cells. The overall study: Blood and transplanted-liver T cell receptor repertoires from recipients were compared. Notes on the study in general: Intra-allograft T cell receptor repertoires in the liver reportedly differed from peripheral blood repertoires.

The chain couples TRBV24-1 to TRBJ2-7; 8 bases agree with TRBD2. The sequence was obtained from a human patient who had a liver transplant. Some T cells may originate from the graft donor. In nucleotides, the CDR3 is TGTGCCACCACCGGACTAGCTGGGGAGCAGTACTTC. Amino acid sequence: CATTGLAGEQYF.